This T cell receptor beta chain was sequenced for a study of T cell responses to AZD1222 COVID-19 vaccine. General observations from the study: Of the AZD1222 recipients, only 5 or 6 were seropositive at baseline. Donors in the cohort were predominantly white British and more often female, and clonal diversity was possibly underestimated.

In the case of this clone: As yet, its antigen is unknown.

Profiled with immunoSEQ multiplex PCR; TCRdb holds only in-frame clones, not every one. This table holds 150,000 to 180,000 clones, roughly nine tenths found once. Sequenced here: peripheral blood, sampled after recovery from COVID-19. The TCR originated in an adult who had recovered from COVID-19.

This chain's CDR3 is CASRRTAGPTDTQYF. CDR3 bases: TGTGCCAGCCGCCGAACAGCGGGACCCACAGATACGCAGTATTTT. V and J are TRBV2 and TRBJ2-3, with 7 bases lining up with TRBD2. Trimming cost V 8 bases and J 2 bases; bases outside gene matches: 10. The germline gives CDR1 SNHLY, CDR2 FYNNEI. The CDR3 runs 15 residues. The full variable domain, its missing parts supplied by reference TRBV2 and TRBJ2-3, is EPEVTQTPSHQVTQMGQEVILRCVPISNHLYFYWYRQILGQKVEFLVSFYNNEISEKSEIFDDQFSVERPDGSNFTLKIRSTKLEDSAMYFCASRRTAGPTDTQYFGPGTRLTVL.